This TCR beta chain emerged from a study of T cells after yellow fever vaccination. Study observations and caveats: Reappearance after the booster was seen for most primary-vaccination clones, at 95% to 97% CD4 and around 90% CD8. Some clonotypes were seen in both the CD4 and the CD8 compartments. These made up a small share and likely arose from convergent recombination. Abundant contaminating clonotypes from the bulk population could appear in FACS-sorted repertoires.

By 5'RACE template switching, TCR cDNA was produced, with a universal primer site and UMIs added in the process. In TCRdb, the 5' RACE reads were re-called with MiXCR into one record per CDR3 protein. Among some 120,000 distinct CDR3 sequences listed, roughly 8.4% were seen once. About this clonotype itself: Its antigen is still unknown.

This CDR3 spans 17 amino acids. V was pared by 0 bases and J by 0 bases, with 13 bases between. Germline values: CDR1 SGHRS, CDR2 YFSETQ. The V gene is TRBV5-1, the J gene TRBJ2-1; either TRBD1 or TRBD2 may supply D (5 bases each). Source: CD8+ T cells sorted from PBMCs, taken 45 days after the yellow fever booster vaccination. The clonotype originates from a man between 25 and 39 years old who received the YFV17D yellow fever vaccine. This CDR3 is CASSLDGTVSSYNEQFF. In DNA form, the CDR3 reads TGCGCCAGCAGCTTGGATGGGACGGTTAGCTCCTACAATGAGCAGTTCTTC.